Listed here is a single T cell receptor (beta chain). With a much larger clone just one base away, this may be a read error. The time point: sample taken at primary tumor resection. The authors sequenced whole RNA from tumor, nontumor lung or frozen PBMC without sorting. Germline V gene data show CDR1 as ENHRY and CDR2 as SYGVKD. V lost 10 bases and J 1 base, leaving 10 bases between the germline ends. This CDR3 has 13 amino acids. This sample is drawn from a study of spatial heterogeneity in lung cancer. TCRdb re-derived calls from the 5' RACE reads in MiXCR, one entry per CDR3 protein. Found here are 50,000 to 65,000 distinct CDR3 sequences, roughly 8% of them singletons; the top ten hold approximately 16%.

J is TRBJ2-2 and V is TRBV10-3; D remains ambiguous. The sequence was collected from a female donor with early-stage non-small cell lung cancer. The sample in question was PBMCs, obtained at surgery. The CDR3 loop is CATEPGNTGELFF. CDR3 bases: TGTGCCACCGAGCCGGGGAACACCGGGGAGCTGTTTTTT.